Each of the 21 T cell receptor beta chains below was sequenced from the same sample in a study of blood T cell repertoires in COVID-19. Some clones are missing from TCRdb's copy, which holds only in-frame ones; the method was immunoSEQ multiplex PCR. The data show around 190,000 clones, 75% to 85% seen once. Sequencing was carried out using peripheral blood. These receptors all stem from a woman aged 35 to 49 with COVID-19, enrolled during active disease.

J is TRBJ1-6 and V is TRBV5-6; possibly TRBD1 for D (5 bases). Germline values: CDR1 SGHDT, CDR2 YYEEEE. This CDR3 is built from 14 residues. Deletions cut 4 bases from V and 4 bases from J, with 9 bases between. In DNA form, the CDR3 reads TGTGCCAGCAGCCGACAGACTTATAATTCACCCCTCCACTTT. Residues: CASSRQTYNSPLHF.

This chain joins TRBV27 and TRBJ2-7, with 7 bases matching TRBD1. Per germline, CDR1 MNHEY and CDR2 SMNVEV (reference sequence). The junction had 9 bases not matched to a gene; V was cut back by 0 bases and J by 1 base. The CDR3 spans 17 residues. The CDR3 DNA follows: TGTGCCAGCAGTTTATCAAATTCGCCGGGACAGTCCTACGAGCAGTACTTC. It encodes CASSLSNSPGQSYEQYF.

This clone was observed a single time. Germline and junction disagree at one end, which may indicate a read error. The gene calls are TRBV29-1 and TRBJ1-1, with a weak D call TRBD1 (5 bases). The germline gives CDR1 SQVTM, CDR2 ANQGSEA. This CDR3 spans 12 amino acids. The CDR3 spells CSVEGTGTGAFF. The CDR3 coding sequence is TGCAGCGTTGAAGGAACCGGGACTGGAGCTTTCTTT. The whole variable domain, remainder taken from reference TRBV29-1 and TRBJ1-1, is SAVISQKPSRDICQRGTSLTIQCQVDSQVTMMFWYRQQPGQSLTLIATANQGSEATYESGFVIDKFPISRPNLTFSTLTVSNMSPEDSSIYLCSVEGTGTGAFFGQGTRLTVV.

V gene TRBV5-1 combines with J gene TRBJ2-6, with a possible D match to TRBD1 (5 bases). This CDR3 is 14 amino acids long. Trimming cost V 4 bases and J 1 base, with 6 bases left between them. Germline lookup yields CDR1 SGHRS and CDR2 YFSETQ. The CDR3 spells CASSQGSGANVLTF. CDR3 bases: TGCGCCAGCAGCCAGGGATCTGGGGCCAACGTCCTGACTTTC. Full variable domain (outside the CDR3, taken from reference TRBV5-1 and TRBJ2-6): KAGVTQTPRYLIKTRGQQVTLSCSPISGHRSVSWYQQTPGQGLQFLFEYFSETQRNKGNFPGRFSGRQFSNSRSEMNVSTLELGDSALYLCASSQGSGANVLTFGAGSRLTVL.

This chain uses TRBV6-2 or TRBV6-3 with TRBJ2-5; tentatively, D is TRBD1 (6 bases). CDR3 length: 16 residues. V gave up 5 bases and J gave up 5 bases, with 21 bases separating them. The germline V gene has CDR1 MNHEY and CDR2 SVGEGT. The CDR3 reads CASSRNMDSIRETQYF. The DNA for the CDR3 is TGTGCCAGCAGTCGCAACATGGACAGCATCCGGGAGACCCAGTACTTC.

A note on this clone: Different DNA sequences within this sample yield the same CDR3. This rearrangement joins TRBV6-5 to TRBJ1-5; 10 bases align to TRBD1. The CDR3 length is 14 residues. Germline trimming cut 4 bases from V and 5 bases from J; bases unmatched to any gene: 2. Germline lookup yields CDR1 MNHEY and CDR2 SVGAGI. Here the CDR3 reads CASSWGTGDQPQHF. CDR3 nucleotides: TGTGCCAGCAGTTGGGGGACAGGGGATCAGCCCCAGCATTTT.

This clone occurred once. J is TRBJ2-3 and V is TRBV7-3; no clear D. CDR1 is SGHTA and CDR2 is FQGTGA in the germline V gene. The CDR3 runs 13 residues. The V gene lost 4 bases and the J gene lost 2 bases, with 7 bases spanning the gap. CDR3: CASSSIPTDTQYF. The CDR3 DNA reads TGTGCCAGCAGCTCAATCCCCACAGATACGCAGTATTTT.

The chain links TRBV3-1 (or the pseudogene TRBV3-2) to TRBJ1-1; D gene ambiguous. CDR3 size: 16 residues. V shed 0 bases and J shed 5 bases, with 16 bases lying between them. In germline, CDR1 is LGHDT, CDR2 YNNKEL (reference sequence). The CDR3 coding sequence is TGTGCCAGCAGCCAAGAGCGTTCACGGGGAAGTACTGAAGCTTTCTTT. It codes for CASSQERSRGSTEAFF.

The chain is built from TRBV30 and TRBJ2-2, with a weak D call TRBD2 (5 bases). This CDR3 spans 13 amino acids. V lost 4 bases and J 1 base, leaving 7 bases between the germline ends. Germline values: CDR1 GTSNPN, CDR2 SVGIG (reference sequence). CDR3 sequence (DNA): TGTGCCTGGACTGGGAGGAACACCGGGGAGCTGTTTTTT. Protein sequence: CAWTGRNTGELFF.

This chain joins TRBV29-1 and TRBJ1-6; 7 bases fit TRBD1. From germline, CDR1 is SQVTM and CDR2 ANQGSEA. The length of the CDR3 is 12 residues. The V and J ends lost 7 bases and 8 bases, in that order; junction bases with no gene match: 5. The CDR3 DNA sequence: TGCAGCGCGGGACAGCCTGATTCACCCCTCCACTTT. Its protein product is CSAGQPDSPLHF.

The chain couples TRBV2 to TRBJ2-7; 7 nucleotides line up with TRBD1. This CDR3 spans 12 amino acids. Looked up from germline, CDR1 is SNHLY and CDR2 is FYNNEI. Losses at the gene ends were 8 bases for V and 2 bases for J; bases not matched to a gene: 3. CDR3 sequence: CASWDRAYEQYF. CDR3 in DNA: TGTGCCAGCTGGGACAGAGCCTACGAGCAGTACTTC.

The V call is TRBV2, the J call TRBJ2-2, with 13 bases lining up with TRBD2. Germline V gene data show CDR1 as SNHLY and CDR2 as FYNNEI. The CDR3 sequence is 17 residues long. Losses at the gene ends were 6 bases for V and 1 base for J; bases not matched to a gene: 5. The CDR3 spells CASRGTSGVQNTGELFF. Written as DNA, the CDR3 is TGTGCCAGCAGAGGGACTAGCGGGGTTCAGAACACCGGGGAGCTGTTTTTT.

The chain links TRBV11-2 to TRBJ2-1, with a tentative D call TRBD2 (5 bases). CDR3 length: 16 residues. The germline V and J ends were trimmed by 1 base and 4 bases, with 14 bases remaining between them. The germline gives CDR1 SGHAT, CDR2 FQNNGV. The CDR3 reads CASSLGGNRVYNEQFF. As DNA, the CDR3 is TGTGCCAGCAGCTTAGGAGGGAATAGGGTGTACAATGAGCAGTTCTTC.

The chain employs TRBV15 and TRBJ2-1; D is possibly TRBD1 (6 bases). The CDR3 covers 15 residues. Per germline, CDR1 LNHNV and CDR2 YYDKDF (reference sequence). The V end lost 0 bases, the J end lost 6 bases, and 12 bases lay between the germline ends. DNA for the CDR3: TGTGCCACCAGCAGAGACCGTGGACAGAGCAATGAGCAGTTCTTC. It specifies CATSRDRGQSNEQFF. The whole variable domain, remainder taken from reference TRBV15 and TRBJ2-1, is DAMVIQNPRYQVTQFGKPVTLSCSQTLNHNVMYWYQQKSSQAPKLLFHYYDKDFNNEADTPDNFQSRRPNTSFCFLDIRSPGLGDTAMYLCATSRDRGQSNEQFFGPGTRLTVL.

The J gene is TRBJ2-5, the V gene TRBV28; 14 nucleotides match TRBD2. CDR1 and CDR2 from the germline V gene are MDHEN and SYDVKM. The CDR3 totals 16 residues. V lost 5 bases to trimming and J lost 1 base; unmatched junction nucleotides: 3. This CDR3 is CASSPGTSGGQETQYF. CDR3 nucleotide sequence: TGTGCCAGCAGTCCCGGGACTAGCGGGGGCCAAGAGACCCAGTACTTC.

The chain has TRBV6-6 and TRBJ2-1, with 10 bases fitting TRBD2. CDR1 MNHNY and CDR2 SVGAGI come from the germline V gene (reference sequence). V was clipped by 6 bases and J by 0 bases; unmatched bases: 17. This CDR3 has 20 residues. This CDR3 is CASSIQRTSGPRGSYNEQFF. Written as DNA, the CDR3 is TGTGCCAGCAGCATACAGAGGACTAGCGGACCGAGAGGCTCCTACAATGAGCAGTTCTTC.

The chain couples TRBV21-1 to TRBJ2-7; no check of the table's D call, TRBD2, against the DNA was made. TRBV21-1 is assigned pseudogene status. This CDR3 region has 19 residues. CDR3 in amino acids: CASSKGEKAGGRSSYEQYF. In DNA, the CDR3 is TGTGCCAGCAGCAAAGGAGAGAAAGCGGGGGGCCGCAGCTCCTACGAGCAGTACTTC.

The CDR3 sequence is CASSLTGSIVEQYF. In nucleotides, the CDR3 is TGCGCCAGCAGCTTAACCGGGAGTATAGTCGAGCAGTACTTC. This rearrangement joins TRBV5-1 to TRBJ2-7, with D maybe TRBD2 (6 bases). Trimming took 2 bases from V and 6 from J, leaving 15 bases between them. This CDR3 is 14 amino acids long. CDR1 is SGHRS and CDR2 is YFSETQ in the germline V gene.

The gene calls are TRBV11-3 and TRBJ2-1; 8 bases fit TRBD2. The germline CDR1 and CDR2 sequences are SGHNT and YENEEA. V lost 5 bases, J lost 4 bases, and 13 bases stayed unmatched. CDR3 length: 17 amino acids. CDR3 nucleotide sequence: TGTGCCAGCAGCGTCAAAATCGGAGCGGGGGCTTACAATGAGCAGTTCTTC. Its translation is CASSVKIGAGAYNEQFF.

J is TRBJ1-1 and V is TRBV4-2, with D possibly being TRBD1 (6 bases). The V gene lost 3 bases and the J gene lost 0 bases, with 17 bases spanning the gap. Germline V lookup: CDR1 LGHNA, CDR2 YNFKEQ. The CDR3 has 17 residues. The CDR3 spells CASSHGQGPSMNTEAFF. In DNA, the CDR3 is TGTGCCAGCAGCCATGGTCAGGGGCCCTCTATGAACACTGAAGCTTTCTTT.

The rearrangement joins TRBV19 to TRBJ1-5, with TRBD1 matching over 10 bases. The CDR3 contains 16 residues. The germline gives CDR1 LNHDA, CDR2 SQIVND (reference sequence). V lost 4 bases and J lost 3; bases outside the gene matches: 6. This CDR3 reads CASSTRDRGTNQPQHF. The CDR3 coding sequence is TGTGCCAGTAGTACCCGGGACAGGGGCACCAATCAGCCCCAGCATTTT.